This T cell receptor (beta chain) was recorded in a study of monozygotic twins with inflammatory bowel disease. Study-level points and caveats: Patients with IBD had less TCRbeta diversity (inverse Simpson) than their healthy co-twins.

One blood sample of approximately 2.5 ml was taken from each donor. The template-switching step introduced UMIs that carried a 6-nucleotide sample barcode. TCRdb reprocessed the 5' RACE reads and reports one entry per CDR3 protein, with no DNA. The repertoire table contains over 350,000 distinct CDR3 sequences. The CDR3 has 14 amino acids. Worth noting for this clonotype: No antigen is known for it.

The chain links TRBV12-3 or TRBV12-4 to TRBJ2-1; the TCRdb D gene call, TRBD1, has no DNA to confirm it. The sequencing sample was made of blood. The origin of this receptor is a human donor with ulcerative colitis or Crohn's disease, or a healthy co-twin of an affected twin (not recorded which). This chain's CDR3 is CASSFSGGANEQIF.